The T cell receptor (beta chain) described here comes from a study of blood T cell repertoires in COVID-19. Study background: COVID-19 samples from acute and convalescent phases originated in the United States, Italy and Spain. Sources were T cells, B-cell-depleted T cells, or PBMCs; the material itself was cDNA or gDNA.

The CDR3 length is 14 residues. Germline V lookup: CDR1 SEHNR, CDR2 FQNEAQ (reference sequence). Trimming left V 2 bases short and J 0 bases short, with 5 bases between. In the original workflow: Cell counts per sample came from amplifying reference gene primers. Repertoires were generated with immunoSEQ multiplex PCR, while TCRdb's copy carries only in-frame clones and drops some. The V and J calls and clone size come from that table; D and trimming were worked out from the DNA. The sample contains over 200,000 clones, more than 70% of which appear only once. This sequence originates from a woman between 35 and 50 years old who had recovered from COVID-19. This chain connects TRBV7-9 to TRBJ2-1; D ambiguous. Sequencing was done on a sample of peripheral blood. CDR3: CASSLRSSYNEQFF. The CDR3 DNA reads TGTGCCAGCAGCTTACGGAGCTCCTACAATGAGCAGTTCTTC.